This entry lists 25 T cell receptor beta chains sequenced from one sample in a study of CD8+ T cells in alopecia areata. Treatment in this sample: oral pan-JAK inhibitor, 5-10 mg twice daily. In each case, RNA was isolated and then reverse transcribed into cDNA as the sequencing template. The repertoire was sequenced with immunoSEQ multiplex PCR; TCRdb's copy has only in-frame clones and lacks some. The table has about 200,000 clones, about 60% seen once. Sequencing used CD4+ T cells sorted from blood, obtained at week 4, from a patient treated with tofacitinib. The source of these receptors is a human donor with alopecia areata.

The CDR3 nucleotides are TGTGCCAGCAGTTTTAGCGGGGGGCACAACTACGAGCAGTACTTC. Protein product: CASSFSGGHNYEQYF. The chain carries TRBV27 and TRBJ2-7; 10 positions agree with TRBD2. The CDR3 is 15 amino acids. Germline V CDR1 and CDR2: MNHEY, SMNVEV (reference sequence). After removal of 3 bases from V and 3 bases from J, the junction contained 5 bases not matched to a gene.

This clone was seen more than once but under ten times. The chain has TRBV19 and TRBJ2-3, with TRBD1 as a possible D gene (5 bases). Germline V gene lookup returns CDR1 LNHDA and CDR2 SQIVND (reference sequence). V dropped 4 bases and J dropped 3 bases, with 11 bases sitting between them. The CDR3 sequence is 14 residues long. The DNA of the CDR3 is TGTGCCAGTAGTAACAGGCCCCGGACAGATACGCAGTATTTT. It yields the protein CASSNRPRTDTQYF.

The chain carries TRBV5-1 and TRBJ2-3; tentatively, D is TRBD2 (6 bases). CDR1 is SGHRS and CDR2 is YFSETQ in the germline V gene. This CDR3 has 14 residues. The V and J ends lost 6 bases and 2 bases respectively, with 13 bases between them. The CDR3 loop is CASTHSGSTDTQYF. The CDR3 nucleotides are TGCGCCAGCACTCATAGCGGATCCACAGATACGCAGTATTTT.

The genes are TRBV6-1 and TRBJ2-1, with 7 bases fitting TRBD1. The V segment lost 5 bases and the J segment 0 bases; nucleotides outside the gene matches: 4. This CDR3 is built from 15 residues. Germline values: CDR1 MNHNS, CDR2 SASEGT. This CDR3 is CASSRRDSSYNEQFF. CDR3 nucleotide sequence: TGTGCCAGCAGTCGCCGGGACAGCTCCTACAATGAGCAGTTCTTC.

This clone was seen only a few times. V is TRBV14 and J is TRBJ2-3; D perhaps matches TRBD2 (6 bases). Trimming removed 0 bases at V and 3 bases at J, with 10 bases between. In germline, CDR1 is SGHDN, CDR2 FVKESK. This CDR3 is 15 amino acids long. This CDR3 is CASSQDVGRTDTQYF. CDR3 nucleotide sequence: TGTGCCAGCAGCCAAGATGTCGGGAGAACAGATACGCAGTATTTT.

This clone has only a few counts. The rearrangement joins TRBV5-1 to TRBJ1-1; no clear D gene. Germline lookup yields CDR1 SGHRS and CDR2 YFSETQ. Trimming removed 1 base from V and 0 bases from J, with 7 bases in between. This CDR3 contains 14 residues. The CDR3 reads CASSLLQMNTEAFF. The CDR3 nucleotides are TGCGCCAGCAGCTTGCTACAGATGAACACTGAAGCTTTCTTT.

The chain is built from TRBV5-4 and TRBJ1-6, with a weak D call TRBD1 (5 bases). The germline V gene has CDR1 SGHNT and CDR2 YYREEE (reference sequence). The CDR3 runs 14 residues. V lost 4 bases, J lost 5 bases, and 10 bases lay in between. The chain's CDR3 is CASSKGPDNSPLHF. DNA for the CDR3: TGTGCCAGCAGCAAGGGACCGGATAATTCACCCCTCCACTTT.

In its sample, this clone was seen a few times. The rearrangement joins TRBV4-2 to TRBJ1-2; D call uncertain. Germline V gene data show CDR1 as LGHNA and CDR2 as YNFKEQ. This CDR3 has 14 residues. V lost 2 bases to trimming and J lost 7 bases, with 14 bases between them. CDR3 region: CASSQPLAQGGYTF. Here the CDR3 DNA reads TGTGCCAGCAGCCAACCCTTGGCCCAAGGTGGCTACACCTTC.

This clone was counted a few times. The CDR3 is CAISDSFGYTF. CDR3 coding DNA: TGTGCCATCAGTGACAGTTTTGGCTACACCTTC. The rearrangement uses TRBV10-3 and TRBJ1-2; D gene ambiguous. The CDR3 runs to 11 residues. In germline, CDR1 is ENHRY, CDR2 SYGVKD. The V and J ends lost 3 bases and 7 bases respectively, with 6 bases between them.

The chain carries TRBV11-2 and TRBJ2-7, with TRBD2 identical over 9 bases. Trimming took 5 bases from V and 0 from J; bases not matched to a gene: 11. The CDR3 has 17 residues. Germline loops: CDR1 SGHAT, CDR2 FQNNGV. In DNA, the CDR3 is TGTGCCAGCAGCCGCGGGGTAGCGGGGGCCCTCTCCTACGAGCAGTACTTC. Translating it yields CASSRGVAGALSYEQYF.

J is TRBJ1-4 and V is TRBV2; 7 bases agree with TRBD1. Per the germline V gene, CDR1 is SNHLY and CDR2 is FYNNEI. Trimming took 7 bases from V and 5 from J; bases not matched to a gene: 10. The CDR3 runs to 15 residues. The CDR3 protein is CASKARDSTNEKLFF. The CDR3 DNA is TGTGCCAGCAAGGCCCGGGACAGCACCAATGAAAAACTGTTTTTT.

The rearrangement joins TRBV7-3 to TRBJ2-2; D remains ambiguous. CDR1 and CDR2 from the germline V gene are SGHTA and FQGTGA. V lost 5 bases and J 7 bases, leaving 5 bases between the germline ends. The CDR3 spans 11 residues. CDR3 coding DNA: TGTGCCAGCAGCCATGGCGGGGAGCTGTTTTTT. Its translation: CASSHGGELFF.

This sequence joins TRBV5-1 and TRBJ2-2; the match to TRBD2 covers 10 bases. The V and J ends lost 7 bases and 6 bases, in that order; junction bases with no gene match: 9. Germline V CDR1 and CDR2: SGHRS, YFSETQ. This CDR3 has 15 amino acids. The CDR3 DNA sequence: TGCGCCAGCTTCAGTAGCGGGGGGACCCCCGGGGAGCTGTTTTTT. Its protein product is CASFSSGGTPGELFF.

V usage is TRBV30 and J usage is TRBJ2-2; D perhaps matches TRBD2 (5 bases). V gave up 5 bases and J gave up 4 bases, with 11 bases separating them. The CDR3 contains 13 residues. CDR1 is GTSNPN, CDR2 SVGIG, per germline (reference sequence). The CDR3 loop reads CAWAPLVTGELFF. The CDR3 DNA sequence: TGTGCCTGGGCACCACTAGTCACCGGGGAGCTGTTTTTT. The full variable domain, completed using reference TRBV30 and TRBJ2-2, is SQTIHQWPATLVQPVGSPLSLECTVEGTSNPNLYWYRQAAGRGLQLLFYSVGIGQISSEVPQNLSASRPQDRQFILSSKKLLLSDSGFYLCAWAPLVTGELFFGEGSRLTVL.

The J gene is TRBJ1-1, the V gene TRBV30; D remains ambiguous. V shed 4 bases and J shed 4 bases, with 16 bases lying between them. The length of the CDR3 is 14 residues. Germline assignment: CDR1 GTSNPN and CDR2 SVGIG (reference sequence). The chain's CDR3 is CAWTRGLGSTEAFF. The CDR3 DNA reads TGTGCCTGGACTCGCGGACTCGGGTCCACTGAAGCTTTCTTT.

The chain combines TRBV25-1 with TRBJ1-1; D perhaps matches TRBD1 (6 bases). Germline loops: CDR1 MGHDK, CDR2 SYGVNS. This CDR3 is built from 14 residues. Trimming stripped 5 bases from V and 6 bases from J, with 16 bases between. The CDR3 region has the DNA TGTGCCAGCAGTCACAGGGATCGGGGTCCTGAAGCTTTCTTT. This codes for CASSHRDRGPEAFF. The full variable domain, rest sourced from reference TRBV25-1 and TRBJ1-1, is EADIYQTPRYLVIGTGKKITLECSQTMGHDKMYWYQQDPGMELHLIHYSYGVNSTEKGDLSSESTVSRIRTEHFPLTLESARPSHTSQYLCASSHRDRGPEAFFGQGTRLTVV.

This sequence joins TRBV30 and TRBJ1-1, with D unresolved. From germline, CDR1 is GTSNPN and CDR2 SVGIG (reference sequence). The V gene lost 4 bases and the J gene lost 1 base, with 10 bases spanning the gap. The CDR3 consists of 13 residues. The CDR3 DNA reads TGTGCCTGGAATATTCGACAGAACACTGAAGCTTTCTTT. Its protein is CAWNIRQNTEAFF.

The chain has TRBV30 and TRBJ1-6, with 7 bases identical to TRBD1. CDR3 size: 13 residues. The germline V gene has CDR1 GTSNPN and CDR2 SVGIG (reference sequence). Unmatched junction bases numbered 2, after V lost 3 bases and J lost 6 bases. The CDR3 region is CAWRDRSNSPLHF. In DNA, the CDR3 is TGTGCCTGGAGGGACAGGTCTAATTCACCCCTCCACTTT. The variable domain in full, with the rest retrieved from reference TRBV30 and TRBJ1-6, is SQTIHQWPATLVQPVGSPLSLECTVEGTSNPNLYWYRQAAGRGLQLLFYSVGIGQISSEVPQNLSASRPQDRQFILSSKKLLLSDSGFYLCAWRDRSNSPLHFGNGTRLTVT.

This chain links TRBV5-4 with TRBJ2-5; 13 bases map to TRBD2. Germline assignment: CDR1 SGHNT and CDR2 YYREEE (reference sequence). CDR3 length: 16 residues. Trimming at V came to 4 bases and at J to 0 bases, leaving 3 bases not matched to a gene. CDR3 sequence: CASSTGTSGDQETQYF. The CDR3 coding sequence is TGTGCCAGCAGCACCGGGACTAGCGGGGACCAAGAGACCCAGTACTTC.

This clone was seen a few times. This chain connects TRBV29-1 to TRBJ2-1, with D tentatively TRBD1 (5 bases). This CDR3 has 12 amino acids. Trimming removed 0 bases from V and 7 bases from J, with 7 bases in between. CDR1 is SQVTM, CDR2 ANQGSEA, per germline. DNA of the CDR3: TGCAGCGTTGAAGAGTCAGGGAATGAGCAGTTCTTC. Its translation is CSVEESGNEQFF.

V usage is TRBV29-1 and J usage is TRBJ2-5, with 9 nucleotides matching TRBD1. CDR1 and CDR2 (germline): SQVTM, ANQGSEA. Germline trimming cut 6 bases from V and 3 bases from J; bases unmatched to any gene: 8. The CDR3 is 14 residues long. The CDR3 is CSVDDWTGEETQYF. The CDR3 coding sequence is TGCAGCGTAGACGATTGGACAGGGGAAGAGACCCAGTACTTC. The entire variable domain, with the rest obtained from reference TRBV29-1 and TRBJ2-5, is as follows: SAVISQKPSRDICQRGTSLTIQCQVDSQVTMMFWYRQQPGQSLTLIATANQGSEATYESGFVIDKFPISRPNLTFSTLTVSNMSPEDSSIYLCSVDDWTGEETQYFGPGTRLLVL.

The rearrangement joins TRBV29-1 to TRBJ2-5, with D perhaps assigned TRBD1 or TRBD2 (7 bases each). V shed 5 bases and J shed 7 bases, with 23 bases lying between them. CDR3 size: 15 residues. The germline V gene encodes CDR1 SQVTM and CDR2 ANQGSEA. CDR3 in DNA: TGCAGCGTTCAGGGGGGGCCGTCTCTTTATGGGACCCAGTACTTC. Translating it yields CSVQGGPSLYGTQYF.

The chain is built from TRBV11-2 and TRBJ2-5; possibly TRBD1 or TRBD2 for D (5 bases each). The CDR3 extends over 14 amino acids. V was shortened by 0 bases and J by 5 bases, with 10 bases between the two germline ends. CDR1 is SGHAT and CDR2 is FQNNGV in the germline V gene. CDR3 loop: CASSLDWDRETQYF. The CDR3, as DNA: TGTGCCAGCAGCTTAGATTGGGACCGCGAGACCCAGTACTTC.

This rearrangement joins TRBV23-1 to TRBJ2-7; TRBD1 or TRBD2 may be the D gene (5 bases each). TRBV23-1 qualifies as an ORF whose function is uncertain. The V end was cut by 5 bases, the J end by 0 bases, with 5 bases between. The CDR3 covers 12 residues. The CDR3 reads CASSGGSYEQYF. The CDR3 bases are TGCGCCAGCAGTGGGGGCTCCTACGAGCAGTACTTC.

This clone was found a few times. In DNA, the CDR3 is TGTGCCAGCAGCGTAGGGACAGGAGCGCGGGGCTATGGCTACACCTTC. Its protein product is CASSVGTGARGYGYTF. The V and J genes are TRBV9 and TRBJ1-2; TRBD1 agrees at 7 bases. J gave up 4 bases and V 0 bases, and 9 bases lay outside the gene matches. The CDR3 runs to 16 residues. Per germline, CDR1 SGDLS and CDR2 YYNGEE. The full variable domain, completed using reference TRBV9 and TRBJ1-2, is DSGVTQTPKHLITATGQRVTLRCSPRSGDLSVYWYQQSLDQGLQFLIQYYNGEERAKGNILERFSAQQFPDLHSELNLSSLELGDSALYFCASSVGTGARGYGYTFGSGTRLTVV.